This section outlines one TCR beta chain sequence together with its context. The antigen is unknown. These data come from a study of long-term antiretroviral therapy in people with HIV. The assay used was immunoSEQ (version v3.0), run at survey level. Clones were read by immunoSEQ multiplex PCR, and TCRdb kept only the in-frame ones, dropping some. The sample shows tens of thousands of clones, about 85% of them seen only once. The samples comprised roughly 0.95-10 million cryopreserved PBMC ahead of DNA extraction. Overall study results and limits: Within the repertoire, clones expanded before ART were dominant at all time points.

V was pared by 5 bases and J by 4 bases, with 7 bases of the junction left unmatched. The CDR3 sequence is 14 residues long. Germline V CDR1 and CDR2: MDHEN, SYDVKM. The TCR comes from a man between 18 and 35 years old with HIV. The chain combines TRBV28 with TRBJ1-2, with 7 bases fitting TRBD1. The specimen comprised unsorted PBMCs, sampled 1.1 years after starting antiretroviral therapy. CDR3 sequence: CASSPTGQLYGYTF. In nucleotides, the CDR3 is TGTGCCAGCAGTCCAACGGGACAGCTCTATGGCTACACCTTC.